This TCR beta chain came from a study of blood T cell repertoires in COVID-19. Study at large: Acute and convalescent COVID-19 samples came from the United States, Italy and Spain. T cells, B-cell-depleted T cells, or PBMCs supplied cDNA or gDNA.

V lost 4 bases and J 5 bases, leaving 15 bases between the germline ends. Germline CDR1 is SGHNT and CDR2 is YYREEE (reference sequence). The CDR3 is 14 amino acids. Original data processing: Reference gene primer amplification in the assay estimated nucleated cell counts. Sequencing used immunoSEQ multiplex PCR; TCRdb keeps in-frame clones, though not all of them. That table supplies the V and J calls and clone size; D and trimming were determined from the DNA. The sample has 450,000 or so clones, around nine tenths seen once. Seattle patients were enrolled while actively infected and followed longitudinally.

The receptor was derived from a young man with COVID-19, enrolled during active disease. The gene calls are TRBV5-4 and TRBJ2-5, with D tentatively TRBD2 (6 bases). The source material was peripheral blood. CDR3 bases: TGTGCCAGCAGCCAGCCCGGGAGCCGGGAGACCCAGTACTTC. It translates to CASSQPGSRETQYF. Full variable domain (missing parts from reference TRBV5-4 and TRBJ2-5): ETGVTQSPTHLIKTRGQQVTLRCSSQSGHNTVSWYQQALGQGPQFIFQYYREEENGRGNFPPRFSGLQFPNYSSELNVNALELDDSALYLCASSQPGSRETQYFGPGTRLLVL.